The 17 T cell receptor beta chains below all came from one sample that was sequenced in a study of cytomegalovirus exposure and HLA in healthy donors. PCR used 60 Vbeta primers and 13 Jbeta primers. Generated by immunoSEQ multiplex PCR, the TCRdb table keeps only in-frame clones and is missing some. The repertoire holds 150,000 to 200,000 clones, with about 85% as singletons. Sequencing input: PBMCs. Every receptor here comes from a boy aged 2 to 10 in good health and CMV-seronegative.

This clone was observed a handful of times. The chain uses TRBV5-1 and TRBJ1-1; the D is unclear. Trimming removed 4 bases at V and 8 bases at J, with 21 bases between. The CDR3 consists of 15 residues. Germline CDR1 SGHRS, CDR2 YFSETQ. The CDR3 region has the DNA TGCGCCAGCAGCAAGCCAGGTACCGGGAGGGCCGAAGCTTTCTTT. Encoded protein: CASSKPGTGRAEAFF.

The V gene is TRBV11-2, the J gene TRBJ2-7; maybe TRBD1 (6 bases). V lost 2 bases to trimming and J lost 3 bases, with 8 bases between them. Germline values: CDR1 SGHAT, CDR2 FQNNGV. The CDR3 is made up of 13 amino acids. In nucleotides, the CDR3 is TGTGCCAGCAGCTTATTACAGGGCTACGAGCAGTACTTC. It specifies CASSLLQGYEQYF.

This clone came up once. The V gene is TRBV28, the J gene TRBJ1-2; D gene uncertain. The CDR3 extends over 13 amino acids. Germline V gene lookup returns CDR1 MDHEN and CDR2 SYDVKM. Between the trimmed V and J ends, which lost 1 base and 8 bases, there was a span of 11 bases. The CDR3 coding sequence is TGTGCCAGCAGTTTATTAACTCCGAGGGGCTACACCTTC. Protein sequence: CASSLLTPRGYTF.

The V gene is TRBV6-1, the J gene TRBJ2-2, with a tentative D call TRBD2 (6 bases). CDR3 size: 15 residues. From germline, CDR1 is MNHNS and CDR2 SASEGT. V was pared by 7 bases and J by 5 bases, with 17 bases between. CDR3 loop: CASTERPGGTGELFF. For the CDR3, the DNA is TGTGCCAGCACGGAAAGGCCCGGAGGGACCGGGGAGCTGTTTTTT.

The chain couples TRBV28 to TRBJ2-5; a possible D gene is TRBD1 (5 bases). This CDR3 is 14 amino acids long. CDR1 MDHEN and CDR2 SYDVKM come from the germline V gene. V was cut by 1 base and J by 5 bases, with 11 bases left in between. As DNA, the CDR3 is TGTGCCAGCAGTTTATCCAGGGATGGGGAGACCCAGTACTTC. Amino acids: CASSLSRDGETQYF.

Comment on this clone: The junction departs from germline at one end; a sequencing error may be responsible. The chain employs TRBV7-9 and TRBJ2-5, with a tentative D call TRBD2 (6 bases). This CDR3 is built from 14 residues. The germline CDR1 and CDR2 sequences are SEHNR and FQNEAQ (reference sequence). CDR3: CSSTFSGMQETQYF. For the CDR3, the DNA is TGTTCCAGCACCTTTAGCGGAATGCAAGAGACCCAGTACTTC.

This clone was seen only once. The CDR3 sequence is CASSLDPGTSRRSNNEQFF. The CDR3 DNA reads as TGTGCCAGCAGCTTAGACCCCGGGACTAGCAGGCGAAGTAACAATGAGCAGTTCTTC. The genes are TRBV7-8 and TRBJ2-1; 9 bases match TRBD2. Per germline, CDR1 SGHVS and CDR2 FQNEAQ. The ends lost 1 base at V and 5 bases at J; junction bases unmatched: 15. The CDR3 totals 19 residues. Drawing the rest from reference TRBV7-8 and TRBJ2-1, the complete variable domain is GAGVSQSPRYKVAKRGQDVALRCDPISGHVSLFWYQQALGQGPEFLTYFQNEAQLDKSGLPSDRFFAERPEGSVSTLKIQRTQQEDSAVYLCASSLDPGTSRRSNNEQFFGPGTRLTVL.

The V call is TRBV10-1, the J call TRBJ1-1; weak D call: TRBD1 (5 bases). The CDR3 runs 13 residues. Germline-derived CDR1 and CDR2 are WNHNN and SYGVQD (reference sequence). V was cut by 2 bases and J by 4 bases, with 8 bases left in between. The CDR3 coding sequence is TGCGCCAGCAGTGAGGGGGGGGGCACTGAAGCTTTCTTT. This translates into CASSEGGGTEAFF.

This clone was picked up one time. Other DNA sequences from this sample encode an identical CDR3 as well. The rearrangement joins TRBV28 to TRBJ1-1, with D maybe TRBD1 (5 bases). The germline gives CDR1 MDHEN, CDR2 SYDVKM. V was trimmed by 3 bases and J by 1 base, leaving 9 bases between them. The CDR3 is made up of 14 amino acids. CDR3 in DNA: TGTGCCAGCAGTTTGGGGCAGCAGAACACTGAAGCTTTCTTT. It specifies CASSLGQQNTEAFF. The entire variable domain, with the rest obtained from reference TRBV28 and TRBJ1-1, is as follows: DVKVTQSSRYLVKRTGEKVFLECVQDMDHENMFWYRQDPGLGLRLIYFSYDVKMKEKGDIPEGYSVSREKKERFSLILESASTNQTSMYLCASSLGQQNTEAFFGQGTRLTVV.

V usage is TRBV10-1 and J usage is TRBJ2-1; D remains unclear. V was clipped by 0 bases and J by 7 bases, with 13 bases between them. CDR1 WNHNN and CDR2 SYGVQD come from the germline V gene (reference sequence). The length of the CDR3 is 15 residues. The CDR3 protein is CASSESLSGENEQFF. CDR3 nucleotide sequence: TGCGCCAGCAGTGAGTCGCTTAGTGGTGAAAATGAGCAGTTCTTC.

The chain couples TRBV5-1 to TRBJ2-2; 10 bases match TRBD1. V trimming: 7 bases; J trimming: 6 bases; junction bases outside the gene matches: 9. CDR3 length: 15 residues. From germline, CDR1 is SGHRS and CDR2 YFSETQ. The CDR3 protein is CASRPGTGESGELFF. The CDR3 DNA is TGCGCCAGCCGCCCCGGGACAGGGGAGTCCGGGGAGCTGTTTTTT.

The chain couples TRBV6-5 to TRBJ1-1; a possible D gene is TRBD1 (6 bases). Trimming cost V 6 bases and J 3 bases, with 17 bases left between them. CDR1 and CDR2 from the germline V gene are MNHEY and SVGAGI. The CDR3 is made up of 15 amino acids. The CDR3 spells CASRLQGFADTEAFF. DNA for the CDR3: TGTGCCAGCAGATTACAGGGTTTCGCGGACACTGAAGCTTTCTTT.

The chain has TRBV7-2 and TRBJ2-1; maybe TRBD2 (7 bases). This CDR3 region has 16 residues. Trimming pared 3 bases from V and 2 bases from J, leaving 14 bases between. Germline assignment: CDR1 SGHTA and CDR2 FQGNSA. Written as DNA, the CDR3 is TGTGCCAGCAGCTTTTATAGGGGGGGGGCCTACAATGAGCAGTTCTTC. This sequence encodes CASSFYRGGAYNEQFF.

Notes on this clone: An end of the junction does not agree with germline; a read error may underlie this. V and J are TRBV2 and TRBJ2-7, with 9 bases matching TRBD1. Germline CDR1 SNHLY, CDR2 FYNNEI. CDR3 length equals 11 residues. CDR3 amino acids: CASSAGQGQDF. The CDR3 DNA is TGTGCCAGCAGTGCTGGACAGGGGCAAGACTTC.

The rearrangement links TRBV14 to TRBJ2-5, with a tentative D call TRBD2 (5 bases). The closer fit of TRBJ2-7 to the DNA end suggests the J call may be wrong. This CDR3 has 14 amino acids. From germline, CDR1 is SGHDN and CDR2 FVKESK. CDR3 bases: TGTGCCAGCAGCCGGACTGAAGTTTCCTACGAGCAGTACTTC. Translation: CASSRTEVSYEQYF.

The chain joins TRBV7-8 to TRBJ2-1, with TRBD1 identical over 10 bases. The CDR3 sequence is 15 residues long. J gave up 7 bases and V 4 bases, and 7 bases lay outside the gene matches. Looked up from germline, CDR1 is SGHVS and CDR2 is FQNEAQ. In DNA form, the CDR3 reads TGTGCCAGCAGCTCCGGGACAGGGGTTAGGAATGAGCAGTTCTTC. This codes for CASSSGTGVRNEQFF.

The V gene is TRBV7-9, the J gene TRBJ2-2, with 8 positions matching TRBD1. Germline trimming cut 4 bases from V and 6 bases from J; bases unmatched to any gene: 7. The germline gives CDR1 SEHNR, CDR2 FQNEAQ (reference sequence). The CDR3 spans 15 residues. DNA of the CDR3: TGTGCCAGCAGCTCGCCGGACAGGGAGGCCGGGGAGCTGTTTTTT. This gives the protein CASSSPDREAGELFF.